The 8 T cell receptor beta chains given below trace back to one sample, sequenced in a study of cytomegalovirus exposure and HLA in healthy donors. Both 60 Vbeta primers and 13 Jbeta primers went into the PCR. The data were produced by immunoSEQ multiplex PCR, yet TCRdb's version contains in-frame clones alone and is incomplete. The sample has about 160,000 clones, 79% seen once. Sequences were obtained from PBMCs. The receptors were gathered from a man aged 35 to 55 in good health and CMV-seronegative.

The CDR3, as DNA: TGTGCCAGCACTCGGGTCGAAATAAGGGAGCAGTACTTC. Encoded protein: CASTRVEIREQYF. J is TRBJ2-7 and V is TRBV28; no clear D gene. Looked up from germline, CDR1 is MDHEN and CDR2 is SYDVKM. CDR3 size: 13 residues. V lost 7 bases to trimming and J lost 7 bases, with 17 bases between them. Looking up the rest from reference TRBV28 and TRBJ2-7 gives the full variable domain: DVKVTQSSRYLVKRTGEKVFLECVQDMDHENMFWYRQDPGLGLRLIYFSYDVKMKEKGDIPEGYSVSREKKERFSLILESASTNQTSMYLCASTRVEIREQYFGPGTRLTVT.

The V call is TRBV11-1, the J call TRBJ2-7; D gene unclear. This CDR3 spans 12 amino acids. V was trimmed by 1 base and J by 6 bases, leaving 7 bases between them. The germline CDR1 and CDR2 sequences are SGHAT and FQDESV (reference sequence). The CDR3 coding sequence is TGTGCCAGCAGCTTAGATCGGTCCGAGCAGTACTTC. It codes for CASSLDRSEQYF.

The V and J genes are TRBV27 and TRBJ2-1; 8 nucleotides align to TRBD1. The V segment lost 5 bases and the J segment 4 bases; nucleotides outside the gene matches: 10. From germline, CDR1 is MNHEY and CDR2 SMNVEV (reference sequence). CDR3 size: 16 residues. Written as DNA, the CDR3 is TGTGCCAGCAGTCTATTGACAGGGGAAATATACAATGAGCAGTTCTTC. It yields the protein CASSLLTGEIYNEQFF.

The genes are TRBV30 and TRBJ1-4, with no clear D. This CDR3 contains 14 residues. CDR1 and CDR2 from the germline V gene are GTSNPN and SVGIG (reference sequence). V lost 0 bases, J lost 8 bases, and 13 bases lay in between. The CDR3 region has the DNA TGTGCCTGGAGTGTTTCGGTCGGCGGCGAAAAACTGTTTTTT. Amino acids: CAWSVSVGGEKLFF. The full variable domain, with the rest looked up from reference TRBV30 and TRBJ1-4, is SQTIHQWPATLVQPVGSPLSLECTVEGTSNPNLYWYRQAAGRGLQLLFYSVGIGQISSEVPQNLSASRPQDRQFILSSKKLLLSDSGFYLCAWSVSVGGEKLFFGSGTQLSVL.

The rearrangement joins TRBV27 to TRBJ2-2, with 8 bases aligning to TRBD1. The V gene's germline CDR1 is MNHEY and CDR2 SMNVEV (reference sequence). The CDR3 covers 18 residues. V dropped 3 bases and J dropped 3; count of bases not matched to a gene: 12. The chain's CDR3 is CASSFRPRGRVDTGELFF. CDR3 coding DNA: TGTGCCAGCAGTTTTCGCCCCAGGGGGCGCGTGGACACCGGGGAGCTGTTTTTT.

The chain uses TRBV2 and TRBJ2-7; D might be TRBD1 (5 bases). V was shortened by 8 bases and J by 0 bases, with 14 bases between the two germline ends. This CDR3 is built from 14 residues. Germline V gene sequence: CDR1 SNHLY, CDR2 FYNNEI. The CDR3 here is CASSVAGRSYEQYF. The CDR3 nucleotides read TGTGCCAGCTCGGTGGCAGGGCGCTCCTACGAGCAGTACTTC. The entire variable domain, with the rest obtained from reference TRBV2 and TRBJ2-7, is as follows: EPEVTQTPSHQVTQMGQEVILRCVPISNHLYFYWYRQILGQKVEFLVSFYNNEISEKSEIFDDQFSVERPDGSNFTLKIRSTKLEDSAMYFCASSVAGRSYEQYFGPGTRLTVT.

This chain connects TRBV18 to TRBJ2-7, with D maybe TRBD2 (5 bases). This CDR3 has 14 residues. The V gene lost 4 bases and the J gene lost 0 bases, with 10 bases spanning the gap. Germline V gives CDR1 KGHSH, CDR2 LQKENI. CDR3 DNA sequence: TGTGCCAGCTCACTAGCGTCAAGCTCCTACGAGCAGTACTTC. This gives the protein CASSLASSSYEQYF.

The V call is TRBV7-2, the J call TRBJ1-5; D is possibly TRBD1 (5 bases). From germline, CDR1 is SGHTA and CDR2 FQGNSA. This CDR3 is 13 amino acids long. Trimming left V 5 bases short and J 7 bases short, with 12 bases between. CDR3 bases: TGTGCCAGCAGCCCCGGGGGGGTACAGCCCCAGCATTTT. It codes for CASSPGGVQPQHF. The full variable domain, completed using reference TRBV7-2 and TRBJ1-5, is GAGVSQSPSNKVTEKGKDVELRCDPISGHTALYWYRQSLGQGLEFLIYFQGNSAPDKSGLPSDRFSAERTGGSVSTLTIQRTQQEDSAVYLCASSPGGVQPQHFGDGTRLSIL.